Presented here are 11 T cell receptor beta chains from one specimen sequenced in a study of beta chain features in type 1 diabetes. Expressed TCRB transcripts were sequenced, since all the RNA that had been isolated was reverse transcribed. TCRdb's table, derived via immunoSEQ multiplex PCR, lists solely in-frame clones and lacks some. Of about 900,000 clones in the sample, around a sixth were seen once. Specimen: naive CD4+ T cells from blood. Receptor source: a woman between 18 and 30 years old in good health.

This clone occurred a few times. The chain combines TRBV29-1 with TRBJ2-3, with D maybe TRBD2 (6 bases). The CDR3 consists of 14 residues. The V end was cut by 4 bases, the J end by 2 bases, with 13 bases between. Germline loops: CDR1 SQVTM, CDR2 ANQGSEA. DNA for the CDR3: TGCAGCGTTGGTCTGGGGGGACCCACAGATACGCAGTATTTT. It translates to CSVGLGGPTDTQYF.

The rearrangement links TRBV14 to TRBJ1-2; TRBD1 is a possible D gene (5 bases). This CDR3 spans 17 amino acids. The V gene lost 1 base and the J gene lost 3 bases, with 18 bases spanning the gap. Per germline, CDR1 SGHDN and CDR2 FVKESK. The CDR3 sequence is CASSQGFWGNDDYGYTF. The DNA for the CDR3 is TGTGCCAGCAGCCAAGGTTTCTGGGGGAATGACGACTATGGCTACACCTTC.

The table lists this clone with a few counts. The sample has other DNA sequences that encode this CDR3 too. This sequence joins TRBV5-1 and TRBJ2-6, with D maybe TRBD1 (5 bases). Trimming shortened V by 4 bases and J by 0 bases, and 8 bases separated the two germline ends. Germline CDR1 and CDR2: SGHRS and YFSETQ. This CDR3 comprises 15 residues. This CDR3 is CASSLTVSGANVLTF. CDR3 coding DNA: TGCGCCAGCAGCCTGACAGTCTCTGGGGCCAACGTCCTGACTTTC.

The table lists this clone with a few counts. The rearrangement joins TRBV9 to TRBJ2-3; D is possibly TRBD1 (6 bases). From germline, CDR1 is SGDLS and CDR2 YYNGEE. The ends were cut back, 3 bases at V and 4 bases at J, with 15 bases in the middle. This CDR3 is 15 amino acids long. CDR3: CASSDSRGRPDTQYF. CDR3 nucleotides: TGTGCCAGCAGCGACAGCAGGGGACGTCCAGATACGCAGTATTTT.

The J gene is TRBJ2-5, the V gene TRBV5-5; 7 positions agree with TRBD1. V gave up 3 bases and J gave up 3 bases; unmatched junction bases: 5. CDR1 and CDR2 from the germline V gene are SGHKS and YYEKEE (reference sequence). CDR3 size: 14 residues. The CDR3 DNA reads TGTGCCAGCAGCTGGGCCGGGACAGAAGAGACCCAGTACTTC. Protein sequence: CASSWAGTEETQYF. The full variable domain, completed using reference TRBV5-5 and TRBJ2-5, is DAGVTQSPTHLIKTRGQQVTLRCSPISGHKSVSWYQQVLGQGPQFIFQYYEKEERGRGNFPDRFSARQFPNYSSELNVNALLLGDSALYLCASSWAGTEETQYFGPGTRLLVL.

This chain connects TRBV6-5 to TRBJ1-5; perhaps TRBD1 as D (5 bases). The V end lost 6 bases, the J end lost 6 bases, and 12 bases lay between the germline ends. Germline V lookup: CDR1 MNHEY, CDR2 SVGAGI. There are 13 residues in the CDR3. The CDR3 DNA reads as TGTGCCAGCAGCCACGGTGGGGCTCAGCCCCAGCATTTT. Translated, it gives CASSHGGAQPQHF.

CDR3 sequence reads: CASSSDFETQYF. CDR3 in DNA: TGTGCCAGCTCATCCGACTTTGAGACCCAGTACTTC. The V and J genes are TRBV18 and TRBJ2-5; the D is unclear. V lost 5 bases to trimming and J lost 5 bases, with 9 bases between them. This CDR3 spans 12 amino acids. From germline, CDR1 is KGHSH and CDR2 LQKENI.

About this clone itself: Different DNA sequences within this sample yield the same CDR3. The genes are TRBV28 and TRBJ2-5; a possible D gene is TRBD2 (6 bases). The CDR3 covers 14 residues. Germline V gene lookup returns CDR1 MDHEN and CDR2 SYDVKM. V was trimmed by 3 bases and J by 6 bases, leaving 14 bases between them. CDR3 sequence reads: CASSLVAGRQTQYF. Written as DNA, the CDR3 is TGTGCCAGCAGTTTGGTGGCGGGAAGACAGACCCAGTACTTC.

The chain employs TRBV13 and TRBJ1-2; 9 nucleotides align to TRBD1. This CDR3 contains 16 residues. With V trimmed by 2 bases and J by 0 bases, 4 bases remained unmatched. Germline CDR1 reads PRHDT; CDR2 reads FYEKMQ (reference sequence). CDR3 sequence reads: CASSLTGGPTNYGYTF. For the CDR3, the DNA is TGTGCCAGCAGCTTAACAGGGGGCCCTACTAACTATGGCTACACCTTC.

This sequence joins TRBV7-9 and TRBJ1-1; 7 bases match TRBD1. Losses at the gene ends were 5 bases for V and 8 bases for J; bases not matched to a gene: 5. The CDR3 covers 12 residues. The germline V gene encodes CDR1 SEHNR and CDR2 FQNEAQ (reference sequence). CDR3 DNA: TGTGCCAGCAGCCCTGACAGGGCGGAAGCTTTCTTT. Residues: CASSPDRAEAFF.

In its sample, this clone was seen a few times. The rearrangement links TRBV4-3 to TRBJ1-2; D gene unclear. The V gene's germline CDR1 is LGHNA and CDR2 YSLEER. The ends were cut back, 0 bases at V and 6 bases at J, with 5 bases in the middle. The CDR3 totals 12 residues. The DNA for the CDR3 is TGCGCCAGCAGCCAAGATCGACATGGCTACACCTTC. Its translation: CASSQDRHGYTF.